Described below is a single T cell receptor beta chain sequence and its context. CDR1 SGHRS and CDR2 YFSETQ come from the germline V gene. The V gene lost 0 bases and the J gene lost 7 bases, with 20 bases spanning the gap. The CDR3 runs to 17 residues. The sample belongs to a study of cytomegalovirus exposure and HLA in healthy donors. The PCR made use of 60 Vbeta and 13 Jbeta primers. Assay used: immunoSEQ multiplex PCR; TCRdb lists only in-frame clones, some missing. The data hold approximately 170,000 clones, with around 85% observed a single time. This receptor was obtained from a boy younger than 10 in good health and CMV-seronegative. V gene TRBV5-1 combines with J gene TRBJ2-1, with D tentatively TRBD2 (7 bases). The material sequenced was PBMCs. The CDR3 coding sequence is TGCGCCAGCAGCTTGGCCCGGGGGGCTCCTCTCTCTAATGAGCAGTTCTTC. It yields the protein CASSLARGAPLSNEQFF.